One TCR beta chain is described in this entry. Its specific antigen is unknown. The record has no base qualities; no much larger clone is one base away. This sample is part of a study of shared clonotypes between healthy human individuals (TCRdb year 2020). With respect to the entire study: A few men and a couple of women, aged 18 to 49 years, made up the cohort. Per donor, leukapheresis produced somewhere between about 0.85 and 9.5 billion PBMCs. The study deeply sequenced blood TCR repertoires of several healthy adults to estimate repertoire size and the extent of clonotype sharing between individuals. For each donor, three plates each were used for CD4 naive and CD4 memory, two plates were used for CD8 naive, and one plate was used for CD8 memory. Different laboratories and diverse techniques were used to prepare libraries and sequence TCR repertoires, to increase sequencing depth and limit assay-specific biases. Points the paper makes about the study in general: Clonotypes shared by all four sorted-subset donors showed higher generation probabilities than non-shared clonotypes. The genetic and exposure-history diversity represented was limited by the small number of donors. Sharing across a few donors was observed for around 5% of naive CD4, 3% to 3.5% of naive CD8, 2% to 2.5% of memory CD4, and around 0.4% of memory CD8 clonotypes. Rarefaction of sorted-subset datasets indicated incomplete sequencing despite the large sequencing depth. Sampling was restricted to blood, and TCR repertoires in tissues likely differ from the TCR repertoires found in blood. Estimated clonotype richness was generally larger for naive than for memory subsets. Based on pairwise subsampling, the degree of clonotype sharing among donors was expected to be affected by sequencing depth.

V and J lose 7 bases and 6 bases, and a span of 10 bases separates them. Its CDR3 holds 11 amino acids, cysteine through phenylalanine. The sequence is cut down to CDR3 DNA, 33 bases in frame from base 1. The germline V gene (reference sequence) gives CDR1 as LNHDA and CDR2 as SQIVND. Using the deep immunoSEQ assay, TCR CDR3 regions were amplified from genomic DNA by multiplex PCR. For each cell subset, the extracted genomic DNA was distributed evenly across all wells of several immunoSEQ 96-well plates, and each plate served as one replicate. For sorted subsets, each replicate PCR was loaded with around 220 ng genomic DNA, equivalent to some 27,000 T cell genomes. The purified libraries were quantified using a Qubit 3.0 fluorometer, sized with a Bioanalyzer 2100, and then quantified again using the KAPA Library Quantification kit. Each immunoSEQ 96-well plate was sequenced on its own single-read 150-cycle Illumina NextSeq 550 flow cell. In the authors' own workflow: Because the immunoSEQ output included only junctional sequences and no quality scores, the filtering could not be the same as the filtering used for full-length reads. To assign V/J genes and CDR3, sequences were annotated against IMGT germline references using PyIR, a Python wrapper for IgBLAST v1.9. Reads with weak V/J assignments (E-value above 1e-6), missing CDR3, stop codons, out-of-frame junctions, or ambiguous translated residues were removed. A V3J clonotype was defined by an identical inferred V gene, J gene, and CDR3 amino acid sequence. Percentage overlap between repertoires was computed as shared unique clonotypes divided by the size of the smaller repertoire. Repertoire richness was assessed with RTK rarefaction, the Chao1 estimator, and Recon v2.1 estimates of unobserved clonotypes. Generation probabilities for all TCRbeta clonotypes obtained by the gDNA method from four donors were computed using OLGA. The clones in this table, taken by TCRdb from immuneACCESS, are in-frame only. Not every clone is retained; where verified, under half of the shortfall comes from an unresolved V gene, and the cause of the rest is unknown. V and J calls and clone size are given by that table; D and trimming were obtained from the DNA. The sample table records under 650,000 clones; approximately 95% of these occur just once. Roughly 0.06% of the sample is taken by the ten largest.

The donors were healthy, HIV-negative adults with no recently reported acute infections or vaccinations. Only Caucasian adults living in Nashville, Tennessee, USA were represented among the donors. CD4+ T cells were enriched by magnetic negative selection, after which naive cells were positively selected on CD45RA and the negative fraction was taken as the memory subset. After blood collection by leukapheresis, PBMCs were isolated using Ficoll-Histopaque density gradient centrifugation and then cryopreserved in the vapor phase of liquid nitrogen. Analytical flow cytometry was used to check the purity and quantity of every magnetically sorted T cell population. Genomic DNA was isolated from each sorted fraction and quantified by UV absorbance on a Nanodrop 2000c.

The source is a woman aged 30 to 39 in good health. Here the chain combines TRBV19 and TRBJ2-7; possibly the D gene is TRBD2, per 5 matching bases. The sequenced material came from naive CD4+ T cells sorted from blood. The sample's cell subset or site label is to be understood as: CD45RA+ positively selected. For the CDR3, the sequence is CASTSGVEQYF. The sequenced DNA is TGTGCCAGTACATCCGGGGTCGAGCAGTACTTC.